Below, 8 T cell receptor beta chains from the same sample are listed, as sequenced in a study of read filtering for tumor transcriptome and immune sequencing. The library was built from 400 ng RNA with molecular barcoded adaptors for alpha/delta and beta/gamma chains. TCRdb itself ran the reads through MiXCR, one entry per CDR3 protein. The table shows more than 100,000 distinct CDR3 sequences, with roughly 13% occurring only once. Sequences were obtained from a population of CD138-negative cells sorted from bone marrow. The receptors shown here come from a donor aged 40 or over with multiple myeloma.

This clonotype appeared many times. This rearrangement joins TRBV27 to TRBJ1-5; D gene ambiguous. CDR1 and CDR2 (germline): MNHEY, SMNVEV (reference sequence). The CDR3 is 15 residues long. V lost 5 bases to trimming and J lost 0 bases, with 11 bases between them. The CDR3 loop reads CASSQDRNSNQPQHF. The CDR3 DNA follows: TGTGCCAGCAGTCAGGACCGAAATAGCAATCAGCCCCAGCATTTT.

The V call is TRBV28, the J call TRBJ1-4, with TRBD1 identical over 11 bases. V gave up 6 bases and J gave up 8 bases; unmatched junction bases: 5. The CDR3 is made up of 14 amino acids. Germline V gene data show CDR1 as MDHEN and CDR2 as SYDVKM. CDR3 residues: CASRWTGGGEKLFF. CDR3 nucleotide sequence: TGTGCCAGCAGGTGGACAGGGGGCGGCGAAAAACTGTTTTTT. The full variable domain, with the rest looked up from reference TRBV28 and TRBJ1-4, is DVKVTQSSRYLVKRTGEKVFLECVQDMDHENMFWYRQDPGLGLRLIYFSYDVKMKEKGDIPEGYSVSREKKERFSLILESASTNQTSMYLCASRWTGGGEKLFFGSGTQLSVL.

This clonotype has a count of ten or more. In DNA, the CDR3 is TGTGCCTGGAGCCCGTACGGGGCAGGGATCTCACCCCTCCACTTT. It codes for CAWSPYGAGISPLHF. The chain uses TRBV30 and TRBJ1-6; D is possibly TRBD1 (5 bases). The CDR3 sequence is 15 residues long. V lost 3 bases and J lost 10, with 19 bases in between. Germline lookup yields CDR1 GTSNPN and CDR2 SVGIG (reference sequence). Combining the CDR3 with reference TRBV30 and TRBJ1-6 gives the whole variable domain SQTIHQWPATLVQPVGSPLSLECTVEGTSNPNLYWYRQAAGRGLQLLFYSVGIGQISSEVPQNLSASRPQDRQFILSSKKLLLSDSGFYLCAWSPYGAGISPLHFGNGTRLTVT.

This clonotype was seen only once. This clone may be a read error of a much larger clone one base away. The CDR3 reads CASSLGRNNSPLHF. The CDR3 nucleotides are TGTGCCAGCAGCTTAGGCAGAAATAATTCACCCCTCCACTTT. The chain uses TRBV7-6 and TRBJ1-6, with D uncertain. V dropped 1 base and J dropped 5 bases, with 6 bases sitting between them. The V gene's germline CDR1 is SGHVS and CDR2 FNYEAQ. The length of the CDR3 is 14 residues.

This clonotype was found many times. The chain carries TRBV5-1 and TRBJ1-5; TRBD1 agrees at 7 bases. The germline V gene has CDR1 SGHRS and CDR2 YFSETQ. The length of the CDR3 is 15 residues. The trim removed 1 base at V and 7 bases at J, leaving 8 bases unmatched. CDR3 coding DNA: TGCGCCAGCAGCTTGTCTTCAGGGGGAGGACAGCCCCAGCATTTT. Its translation: CASSLSSGGGQPQHF.

This clonotype occurred a few times. This sequence joins TRBV19 and TRBJ1-5; D gene unclear. Trimming shortened V by 8 bases and J by 7 bases, and 12 bases separated the two germline ends. The CDR3 spans 12 residues. The germline gives CDR1 LNHDA, CDR2 SQIVND (reference sequence). The CDR3 nucleotides read TGTGCCAGTCGGGAGGAGAGGCAGCCCCAGCATTTT. Protein product: CASREERQPQHF. Based on the CDR3 plus reference TRBV19 and TRBJ1-5, the full variable domain is DGGITQSPKYLFRKEGQNVTLSCEQNLNHDAMYWYRQDPGQGLRLIYYSQIVNDFQKGDIAEGYSVSREKKESFPLTVTSAQKNPTAFYLCASREERQPQHFGDGTRLSIL.

This clonotype appeared many times. V gene TRBV29-1 combines with J gene TRBJ2-3; tentatively, D is TRBD2 (5 bases). The V gene's germline CDR1 is SQVTM and CDR2 ANQGSEA. The length of the CDR3 is 15 residues. The V end was cut by 4 bases, the J end by 2 bases, with 16 bases between. The CDR3 loop is CSVGGERSTTDTQYF. CDR3 nucleotide sequence: TGCAGCGTTGGGGGAGAAAGGTCCACCACAGATACGCAGTATTTT.

Here the CDR3 reads CASSYPRTGYQETQYF. CDR3 bases: TGTGCCAGCAGTTACCCTCGGACAGGTTACCAAGAGACCCAGTACTTC. The chain joins TRBV6-6 to TRBJ2-5, with TRBD1 matching over 7 bases. Germline V gives CDR1 MNHNY, CDR2 SVGAGI (reference sequence). The CDR3 spans 16 residues. The V segment lost 2 bases and the J segment 0 bases; nucleotides outside the gene matches: 6.